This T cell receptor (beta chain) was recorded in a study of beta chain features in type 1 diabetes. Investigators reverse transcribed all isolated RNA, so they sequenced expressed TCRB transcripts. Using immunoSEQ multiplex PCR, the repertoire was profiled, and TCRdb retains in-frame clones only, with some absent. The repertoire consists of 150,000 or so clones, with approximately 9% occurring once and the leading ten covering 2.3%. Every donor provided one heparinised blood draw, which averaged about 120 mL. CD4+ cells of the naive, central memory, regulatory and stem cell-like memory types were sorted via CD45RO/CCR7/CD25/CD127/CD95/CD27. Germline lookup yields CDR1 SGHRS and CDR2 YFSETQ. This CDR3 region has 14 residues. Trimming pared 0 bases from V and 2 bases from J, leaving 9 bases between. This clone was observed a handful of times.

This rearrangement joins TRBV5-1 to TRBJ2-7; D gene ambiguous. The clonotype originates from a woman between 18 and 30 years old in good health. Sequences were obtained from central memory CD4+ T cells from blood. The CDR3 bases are TGCGCCAGCAGCTTGGTAGACTCCGCCTACGAGCAGTACTTC. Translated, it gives CASSLVDSAYEQYF.